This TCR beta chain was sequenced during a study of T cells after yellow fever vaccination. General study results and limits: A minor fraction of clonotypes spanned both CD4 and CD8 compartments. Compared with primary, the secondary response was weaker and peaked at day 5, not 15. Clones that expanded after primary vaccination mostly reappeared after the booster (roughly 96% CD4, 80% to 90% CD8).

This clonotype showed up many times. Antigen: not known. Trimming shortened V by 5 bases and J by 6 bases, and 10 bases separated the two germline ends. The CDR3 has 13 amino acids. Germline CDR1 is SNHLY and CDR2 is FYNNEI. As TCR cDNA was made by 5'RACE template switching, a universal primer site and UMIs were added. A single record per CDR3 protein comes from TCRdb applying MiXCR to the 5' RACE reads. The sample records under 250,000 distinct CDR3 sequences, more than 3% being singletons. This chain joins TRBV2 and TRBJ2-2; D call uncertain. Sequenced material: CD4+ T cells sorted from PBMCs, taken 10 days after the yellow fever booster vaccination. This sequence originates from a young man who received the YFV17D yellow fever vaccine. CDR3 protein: CASSSHWAGELFF. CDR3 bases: TGTGCCAGCAGTTCTCACTGGGCCGGGGAGCTGTTTTTT. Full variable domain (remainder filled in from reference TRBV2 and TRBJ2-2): EPEVTQTPSHQVTQMGQEVILRCVPISNHLYFYWYRQILGQKVEFLVSFYNNEISEKSEIFDDQFSVERPDGSNFTLKIRSTKLEDSAMYFCASSSHWAGELFFGEGSRLTVL.